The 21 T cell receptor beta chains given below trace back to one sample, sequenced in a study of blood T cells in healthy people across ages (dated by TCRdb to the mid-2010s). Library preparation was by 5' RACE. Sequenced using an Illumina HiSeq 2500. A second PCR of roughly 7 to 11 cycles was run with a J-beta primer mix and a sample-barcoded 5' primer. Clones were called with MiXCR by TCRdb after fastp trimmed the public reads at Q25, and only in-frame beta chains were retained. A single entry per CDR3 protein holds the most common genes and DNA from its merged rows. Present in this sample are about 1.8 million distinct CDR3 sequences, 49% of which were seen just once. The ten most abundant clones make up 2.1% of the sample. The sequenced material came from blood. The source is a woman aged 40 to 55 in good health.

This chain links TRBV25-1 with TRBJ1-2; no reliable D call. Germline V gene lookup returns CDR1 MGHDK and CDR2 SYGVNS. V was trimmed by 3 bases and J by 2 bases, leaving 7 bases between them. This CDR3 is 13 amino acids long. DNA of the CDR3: TGTGCCAGCAGTGAGATCAAAAACTATGGCTACACCTTC. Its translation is CASSEIKNYGYTF.

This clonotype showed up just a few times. The DNA for the CDR3 is TGCAGTGCCCCAGGGAAGGGTGGCACAGATACGCAGTATTTT. Protein product: CSAPGKGGTDTQYF. The V call is TRBV20-1, the J call TRBJ2-3; possible D gene TRBD1, 5 bases. Germline loops: CDR1 DFQATT, CDR2 SNEGSKA (reference sequence). The CDR3 spans 14 residues. V shed 6 bases and J shed 1 base, with 14 bases lying between them.

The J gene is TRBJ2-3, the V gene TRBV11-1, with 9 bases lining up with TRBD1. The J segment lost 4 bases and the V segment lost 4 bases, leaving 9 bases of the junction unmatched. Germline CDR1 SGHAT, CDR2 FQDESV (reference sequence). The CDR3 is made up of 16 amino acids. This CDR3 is CASSSRTGAKSDTQYF. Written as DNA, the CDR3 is TGTGCCAGCAGCTCACGGACAGGGGCAAAATCAGATACGCAGTATTTT. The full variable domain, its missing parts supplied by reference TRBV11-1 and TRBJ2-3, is EAEVAQSPRYKITEKSQAVAFWCDPISGHATLYWYRQILGQGPELLVQFQDESVVDDSQLPKDRFSAERLKGVDSTLKIQPAELGDSAMYLCASSSRTGAKSDTQYFGPGTRLTVL.

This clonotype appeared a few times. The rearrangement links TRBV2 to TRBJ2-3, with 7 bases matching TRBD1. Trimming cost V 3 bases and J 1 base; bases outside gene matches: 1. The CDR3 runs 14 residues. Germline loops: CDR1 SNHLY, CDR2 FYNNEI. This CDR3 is CASSDDRGTDTQYF. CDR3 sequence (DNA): TGTGCCAGCAGTGATGACAGGGGCACAGATACGCAGTATTTT.

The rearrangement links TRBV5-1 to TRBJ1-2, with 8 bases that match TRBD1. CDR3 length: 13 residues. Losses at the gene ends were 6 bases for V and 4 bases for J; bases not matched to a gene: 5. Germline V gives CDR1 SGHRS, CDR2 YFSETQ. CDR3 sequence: CASTRTGIYGYTF. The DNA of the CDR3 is TGCGCCAGCACTAGGACAGGGATCTATGGCTACACCTTC. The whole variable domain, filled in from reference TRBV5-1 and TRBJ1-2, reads KAGVTQTPRYLIKTRGQQVTLSCSPISGHRSVSWYQQTPGQGLQFLFEYFSETQRNKGNFPGRFSGRQFSNSRSEMNVSTLELGDSALYLCASTRTGIYGYTFGSGTRLTVV.

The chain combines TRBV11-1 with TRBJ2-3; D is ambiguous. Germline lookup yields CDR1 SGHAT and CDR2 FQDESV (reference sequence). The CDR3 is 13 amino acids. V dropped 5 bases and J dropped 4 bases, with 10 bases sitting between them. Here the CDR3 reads CASSQMAADTQYF. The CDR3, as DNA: TGTGCCAGCAGCCAAATGGCGGCAGATACGCAGTATTTT. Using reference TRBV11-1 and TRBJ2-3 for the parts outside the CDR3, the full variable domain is EAEVAQSPRYKITEKSQAVAFWCDPISGHATLYWYRQILGQGPELLVQFQDESVVDDSQLPKDRFSAERLKGVDSTLKIQPAELGDSAMYLCASSQMAADTQYFGPGTRLTVL.

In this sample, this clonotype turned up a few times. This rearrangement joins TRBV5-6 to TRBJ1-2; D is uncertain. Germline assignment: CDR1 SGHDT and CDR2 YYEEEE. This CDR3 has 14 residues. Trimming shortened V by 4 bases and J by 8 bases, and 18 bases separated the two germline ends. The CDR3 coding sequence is TGTGCCAGCAGCCCTCGTCCGGAGTCGGGGGGCTACACCTTC. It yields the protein CASSPRPESGGYTF.

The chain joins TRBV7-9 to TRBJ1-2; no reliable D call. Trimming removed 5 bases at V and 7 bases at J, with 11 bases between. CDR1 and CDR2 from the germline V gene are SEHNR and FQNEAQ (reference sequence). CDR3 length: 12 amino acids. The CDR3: CASSALLSGYTF. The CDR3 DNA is TGTGCCAGCAGCGCACTCCTAAGTGGCTACACCTTC.

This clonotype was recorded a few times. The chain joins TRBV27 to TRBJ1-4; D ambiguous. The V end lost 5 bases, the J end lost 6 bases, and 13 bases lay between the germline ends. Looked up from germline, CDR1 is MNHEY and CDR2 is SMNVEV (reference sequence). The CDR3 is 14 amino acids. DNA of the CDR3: TGTGCCAGCAGTAGGCGGGCCCGGGATGAAAAACTGTTTTTT. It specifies CASSRRARDEKLFF.

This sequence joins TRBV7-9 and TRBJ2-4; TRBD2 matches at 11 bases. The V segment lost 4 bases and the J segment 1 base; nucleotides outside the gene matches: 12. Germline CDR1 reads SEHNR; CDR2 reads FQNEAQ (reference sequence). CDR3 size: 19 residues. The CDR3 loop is CASSSWASGGTRAKNIQYF. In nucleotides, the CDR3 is TGTGCCAGCAGCTCGTGGGCTAGCGGGGGGACGAGGGCCAAAAACATTCAGTACTTC.

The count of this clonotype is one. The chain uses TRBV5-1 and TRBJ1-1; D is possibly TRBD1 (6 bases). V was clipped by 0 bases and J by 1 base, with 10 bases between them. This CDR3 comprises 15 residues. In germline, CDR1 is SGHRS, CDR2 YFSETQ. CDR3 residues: CASSLAGTSNTEAFF. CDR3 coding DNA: TGCGCCAGCAGCTTGGCCGGGACATCGAACACTGAAGCTTTCTTT. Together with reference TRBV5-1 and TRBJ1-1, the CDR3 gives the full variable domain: KAGVTQTPRYLIKTRGQQVTLSCSPISGHRSVSWYQQTPGQGLQFLFEYFSETQRNKGNFPGRFSGRQFSNSRSEMNVSTLELGDSALYLCASSLAGTSNTEAFFGQGTRLTVV.

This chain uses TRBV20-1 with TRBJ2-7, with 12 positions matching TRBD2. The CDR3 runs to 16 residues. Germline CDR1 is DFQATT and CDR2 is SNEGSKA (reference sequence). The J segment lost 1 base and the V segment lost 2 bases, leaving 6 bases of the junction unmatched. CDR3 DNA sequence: TGCAGTGCTAGAACACCTACTAGCGGGGGGTCCTACGAGCAGTACTTC. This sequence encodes CSARTPTSGGSYEQYF.

The CDR3, as DNA: TGCAGTGCTAGAGGTTCGTCGGACAATGAGCAGTTCTTC. Translated, it gives CSARGSSDNEQFF. This rearrangement joins TRBV20-1 to TRBJ2-1; D is unresolved. Trimming removed 1 base at V and 5 bases at J, with 9 bases between. This CDR3 spans 13 amino acids. Per the germline V gene, CDR1 is DFQATT and CDR2 is SNEGSKA (reference sequence).

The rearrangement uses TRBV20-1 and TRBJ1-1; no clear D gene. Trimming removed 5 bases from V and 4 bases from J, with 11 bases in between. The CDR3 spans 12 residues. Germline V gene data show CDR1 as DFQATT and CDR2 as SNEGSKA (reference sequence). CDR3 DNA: TGCAGTGCTTACGAGGGTCGCACTGAAGCTTTCTTT. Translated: CSAYEGRTEAFF.

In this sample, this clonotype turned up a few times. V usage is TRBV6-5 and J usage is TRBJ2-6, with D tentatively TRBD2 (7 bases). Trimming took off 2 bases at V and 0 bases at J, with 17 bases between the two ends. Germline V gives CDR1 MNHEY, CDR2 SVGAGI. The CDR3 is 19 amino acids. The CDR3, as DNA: TGTGCCAGCAGTTACGCGGGGGCAATAGGGGTCTCTGGGGCCAACGTCCTGACTTTC. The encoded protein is CASSYAGAIGVSGANVLTF.

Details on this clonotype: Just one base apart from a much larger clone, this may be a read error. CDR3 in amino acids: CASSLVTTEAFF. The DNA of the CDR3 is TGTGCCAGCAGCTTAGTGACCACTGAAGCTTTCTTT. J is TRBJ1-1 and V is TRBV7-2; D is uncertain. The CDR3 is made up of 12 amino acids. Germline CDR1 is SGHTA and CDR2 is FQGNSA. The germline V and J ends were trimmed by 1 base and 4 bases, with 4 bases remaining between them.

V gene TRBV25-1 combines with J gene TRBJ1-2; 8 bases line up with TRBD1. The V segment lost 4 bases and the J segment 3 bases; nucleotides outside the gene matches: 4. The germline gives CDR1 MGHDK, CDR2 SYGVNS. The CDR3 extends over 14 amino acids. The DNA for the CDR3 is TGTGCCAGCAGTGGCGACAGGGGTGACTATGGCTACACCTTC. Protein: CASSGDRGDYGYTF.

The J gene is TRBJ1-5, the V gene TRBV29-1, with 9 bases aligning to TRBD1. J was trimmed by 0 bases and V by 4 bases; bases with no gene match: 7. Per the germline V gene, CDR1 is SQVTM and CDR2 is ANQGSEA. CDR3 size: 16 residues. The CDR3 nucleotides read TGCAGCGTTGGATTCGGGGACAGGGTTAGCAATCAGCCCCAGCATTTT. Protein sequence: CSVGFGDRVSNQPQHF.

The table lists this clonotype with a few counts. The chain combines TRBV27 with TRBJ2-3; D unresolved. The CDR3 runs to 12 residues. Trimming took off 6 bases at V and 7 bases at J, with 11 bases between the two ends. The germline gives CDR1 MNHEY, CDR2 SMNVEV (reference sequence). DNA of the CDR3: TGTGCCAGCAGCCGTTCGGCAAATACGCAGTATTTT. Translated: CASSRSANTQYF.

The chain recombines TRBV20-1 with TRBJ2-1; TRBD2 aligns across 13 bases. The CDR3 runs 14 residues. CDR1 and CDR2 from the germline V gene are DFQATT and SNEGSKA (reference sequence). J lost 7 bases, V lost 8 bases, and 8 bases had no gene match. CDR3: CSTPGLAGWNEQFF. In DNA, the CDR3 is TGCAGTACGCCGGGACTAGCGGGGTGGAATGAGCAGTTCTTC.

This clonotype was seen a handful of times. CDR3 bases: TGTGCCAGCAGTAGACGGACAGGGGGCGTCACTGAAGCTTTCTTT. Protein product: CASSRRTGGVTEAFF. V gene TRBV27 combines with J gene TRBJ1-1; 11 bases are a match to TRBD1. V shed 5 bases and J 4 bases; nucleotides not matched to a gene: 6. Germline loops: CDR1 MNHEY, CDR2 SMNVEV (reference sequence). The CDR3 is 15 amino acids.